This passage covers 26 T cell receptor beta chains from one sample sequenced in a study of blood T cell repertoires in COVID-19. Generated by immunoSEQ multiplex PCR, the TCRdb table keeps only in-frame clones and is missing some. The table shows over 70,000 clones, with about 74% occurring only once. The sequenced material came from peripheral blood. The receptors stem from a human donor in a cohort sampled during active COVID-19.

The chain combines TRBV24-1 with TRBJ2-3; D is perhaps TRBD2 (5 bases). Trimming took 4 bases from V and 2 from J, leaving 9 bases between them. Germline V gene lookup returns CDR1 KGHDR and CDR2 SFDVKD. The CDR3 is made up of 14 amino acids. The CDR3 bases are TGTGCCACCAGTGACCGAGGGTTCACAGATACGCAGTATTTT. The encoded protein is CATSDRGFTDTQYF.

The rearrangement joins TRBV13 to TRBJ1-5; D uncertain. Germline CDR1 and CDR2: PRHDT and FYEKMQ (reference sequence). Trimming shortened V by 0 bases and J by 5 bases, and 11 bases separated the two germline ends. The CDR3 length is 15 residues. The chain's CDR3 is CASSLGRGEDQPQHF. Here the CDR3 DNA reads TGTGCCAGCAGCTTAGGCCGAGGAGAGGATCAGCCCCAGCATTTT.

This sequence joins TRBV5-4 and TRBJ2-3; 8 bases agree with TRBD2. CDR3 length equals 15 residues. J lost 6 bases, V lost 2 bases, and 8 bases had no gene match. Germline-derived CDR1 and CDR2 are SGHNT and YYREEE (reference sequence). The CDR3 reads CASSLGAGAGDTQYF. The DNA for the CDR3 is TGTGCCAGCAGCTTAGGAGCGGGAGCGGGGGATACGCAGTATTTT.

This sequence joins TRBV7-2 and TRBJ2-1; 8 nucleotides align to TRBD2. Germline V gene sequence: CDR1 SGHTA, CDR2 FQGNSA. V lost 4 bases, J lost 7 bases, and 9 bases stayed unmatched. The CDR3 loop spans 15 amino acids. CDR3 loop: CASSSSSGRRNEQFF. CDR3 nucleotide sequence: TGTGCCAGCAGCTCTTCTAGCGGGCGACGGAATGAGCAGTTCTTC.

V and J are TRBV6-1 and TRBJ2-4, with D perhaps matching TRBD1 (6 bases). Germline CDR1 MNHNS, CDR2 SASEGT. This CDR3 region has 15 residues. V lost 3 bases and J lost 3, with 12 bases in between. The CDR3 protein is CASSDPSRGKNIQYF. For the CDR3, the DNA is TGTGCCAGCAGTGACCCGTCCAGGGGCAAAAACATTCAGTACTTC.

The chain recombines TRBV28 with TRBJ2-5, with a weak D call TRBD1 (5 bases). The V end lost 5 bases, the J end lost 6 bases, and 13 bases lay between the germline ends. Germline assignment: CDR1 MDHEN and CDR2 SYDVKM. The CDR3 spans 13 residues. CDR3 in amino acids: CASSPQGWQTQYF. The CDR3 DNA reads as TGTGCCAGCAGTCCGCAGGGTTGGCAGACCCAGTACTTC.

The chain is built from TRBV14 and TRBJ2-7; D call uncertain. Trimming pared 1 base from V and 3 bases from J, leaving 13 bases between. Germline V gene sequence: CDR1 SGHDN, CDR2 FVKESK. This CDR3 contains 15 residues. CDR3 DNA: TGTGCCAGCAGCCAAGGATCGAACTCTGTCTACGAGCAGTACTTC. It yields the protein CASSQGSNSVYEQYF. The variable domain in full, with the rest retrieved from reference TRBV14 and TRBJ2-7, is EAGVTQFPSHSVIEKGQTVTLRCDPISGHDNLYWYRRVMGKEIKFLLHFVKESKQDESGMPNNRFLAERTGGTYSTLKVQPAELEDSGVYFCASSQGSNSVYEQYFGPGTRLTVT.

The chain carries TRBV7-9 and TRBJ2-3; maybe TRBD2 (6 bases). This CDR3 contains 16 residues. Germline V gene data show CDR1 as SEHNR and CDR2 as FQNEAQ (reference sequence). V was pared by 5 bases and J by 1 base, with 16 bases between. CDR3 residues: CASSPGGSGRTDTQYF. CDR3 coding DNA: TGTGCCAGCAGCCCCGGCGGTAGCGGTCGCACAGATACGCAGTATTTT.

The chain couples TRBV6-2 or TRBV6-3 to TRBJ1-1; D is unclear. V was cut by 5 bases and J by 0 bases, with 10 bases left in between. This CDR3 contains 14 residues. Germline V gives CDR1 MNHEY, CDR2 SVGEGT. The CDR3 spells CASSLQPMNTEAFF. CDR3 bases: TGTGCCAGCAGTCTACAGCCGATGAACACTGAAGCTTTCTTT.

The gene calls are TRBV7-9 and TRBJ2-3; 7 bases are shared with TRBD1. V shed 4 bases and J 4 bases; nucleotides not matched to a gene: 8. The CDR3 loop spans 15 amino acids. The germline CDR1 and CDR2 sequences are SEHNR and FQNEAQ (reference sequence). CDR3 in DNA: TGTGCCAGCAGCTCGACAGGGTTAGGAGCAGATACGCAGTATTTT. Translation: CASSSTGLGADTQYF. Based on the CDR3 plus reference TRBV7-9 and TRBJ2-3, the full variable domain is DTGVSQNPRHKITKRGQNVTFRCDPISEHNRLYWYRQTLGQGPEFLTYFQNEAQLEKSRLLSDRFSAERPKGSFSTLEIQRTEQGDSAMYLCASSSTGLGADTQYFGPGTRLTVL.

J is TRBJ2-7 and V is TRBV5-5; D possibly corresponds to TRBD1 (6 bases). CDR3 length: 13 amino acids. Trimming pared 4 bases from V and 9 bases from J, leaving 17 bases between. The germline gives CDR1 SGHKS, CDR2 YYEKEE (reference sequence). The CDR3, as DNA: TGTGCCAGCAGCCGCGGACAGCCCACTGGGCAGTACTTC. Encoded protein: CASSRGQPTGQYF.

The chain is built from TRBV19 and TRBJ1-1; D is possibly TRBD1 (5 bases). Trimming took off 6 bases at V and 1 base at J, with 12 bases between the two ends. Germline V lookup: CDR1 LNHDA, CDR2 SQIVND (reference sequence). The CDR3 has 14 amino acids. The CDR3 DNA follows: TGTGCCAGTAGGGCGACAGAGACGAACACTGAAGCTTTCTTT. Amino acids: CASRATETNTEAFF.

Only a few counts were recorded for this clone. The chain links TRBV4-1 to TRBJ2-3; 7 bases are a match to TRBD1. The J segment lost 2 bases and the V segment lost 0 bases, leaving 2 bases of the junction unmatched. This CDR3 is built from 15 residues. In germline, CDR1 is MGHRA, CDR2 YSYEKL. This CDR3 reads CASSQETGTTDTQYF. The CDR3, as DNA: TGCGCCAGCAGCCAAGAGACAGGGACCACAGATACGCAGTATTTT.

The chain combines TRBV29-1 with TRBJ2-2, with D tentatively TRBD1 (5 bases). With 3 bases removed from V and 5 bases from J, the gap between germline ends came to 13 bases. CDR1 and CDR2 from the germline V gene are SQVTM and ANQGSEA. The CDR3 covers 14 residues. In nucleotides, the CDR3 is TGCAGCGTTGATTTACAGGAAAGGACCGGGGAGCTGTTTTTT. Its protein is CSVDLQERTGELFF.

The genes are TRBV28 and TRBJ2-7; TRBD2 matches at 7 bases. Germline lookup yields CDR1 MDHEN and CDR2 SYDVKM. With V trimmed by 5 bases and J by 0 bases, 16 bases remained unmatched. This CDR3 has 18 residues. CDR3 DNA sequence: TGTGCCAGCAGTAACCCCGGTTGGCAGGGAGGGAGCTCCTACGAGCAGTACTTC. It is translated as CASSNPGWQGGSSYEQYF. Full variable domain (outside the CDR3, taken from reference TRBV28 and TRBJ2-7): DVKVTQSSRYLVKRTGEKVFLECVQDMDHENMFWYRQDPGLGLRLIYFSYDVKMKEKGDIPEGYSVSREKKERFSLILESASTNQTSMYLCASSNPGWQGGSSYEQYFGPGTRLTVT.

The chain recombines TRBV25-1 with TRBJ1-5; 7 bases match TRBD1. The junction had 4 bases not matched to a gene; V was cut back by 1 base and J by 4 bases. The CDR3 spans 15 residues. Germline V gene lookup returns CDR1 MGHDK and CDR2 SYGVNS. CDR3: CASSESGQPNQPQHF. The CDR3, as DNA: TGTGCCAGCAGTGAATCGGGACAGCCGAATCAGCCCCAGCATTTT.

The rearrangement uses TRBV4-1 and TRBJ2-3; 9 nucleotides line up with TRBD1. Germline V CDR1 and CDR2: MGHRA, YSYEKL. The trim removed 1 base at V and 4 bases at J, leaving 12 bases unmatched. The CDR3 spans 18 residues. The CDR3 nucleotides are TGCGCCAGCAGCCAAGCTCTCCGGGACAGGGTCGCCCCAGATACGCAGTATTTT. Translation: CASSQALRDRVAPDTQYF.

This chain joins TRBV20-1 and TRBJ2-1; no definite D call. The CDR3 loop spans 11 amino acids. The V and J ends lost 4 bases and 7 bases respectively, with 8 bases between them. Germline assignment: CDR1 DFQATT and CDR2 SNEGSKA (reference sequence). CDR3 bases: TGCAGTGCTATCGGTCCAAATGAGCAGTTCTTC. Translating it yields CSAIGPNEQFF.

V gene TRBV13 combines with J gene TRBJ1-4; 9 bases are a match to TRBD1. The V segment lost 4 bases and the J segment 4 bases; nucleotides outside the gene matches: 10. Germline values: CDR1 PRHDT, CDR2 FYEKMQ (reference sequence). This CDR3 is built from 17 residues. In DNA, the CDR3 is TGTGCCAGCAGCTCCACCGGGACAGGGACTTATAATGAAAAACTGTTTTTT. Amino acid sequence: CASSSTGTGTYNEKLFF.

This clone was seen a few times. The J gene is TRBJ2-7, the V gene TRBV7-9, with no clear D. V gave up 4 bases and J gave up 1 base, with 8 bases separating them. The CDR3 spans 13 residues. CDR1 is SEHNR, CDR2 FQNEAQ, per germline (reference sequence). CDR3 in amino acids: CASSSTESYEQYF. The CDR3 coding sequence is TGTGCCAGCAGCTCCACTGAGTCCTACGAGCAGTACTTC.

This sequence joins TRBV27 and TRBJ2-3; TRBD2 is a possible D gene (5 bases). Germline loops: CDR1 MNHEY, CDR2 SMNVEV (reference sequence). Between the trimmed V and J ends, which lost 6 bases and 0 bases, there was a span of 16 bases. The CDR3 covers 16 residues. The CDR3 coding sequence is TGTGCCAGCAGCCCCAGGCCGGGAATGAGCACAGATACGCAGTATTTT. Residues: CASSPRPGMSTDTQYF.

The CDR3 nucleotides are TGCGCCAGCAGGACTTCTAGCGCACAAGAGACCCAGTACTTC. Amino acid sequence: CASRTSSAQETQYF. The chain recombines TRBV5-1 with TRBJ2-5, with TRBD2 as a possible D gene (6 bases). This CDR3 region has 14 residues. Germline V gene sequence: CDR1 SGHRS, CDR2 YFSETQ. Trimming took off 5 bases at V and 2 bases at J, with 13 bases between the two ends.

The gene calls are TRBV6-4 and TRBJ2-2, with TRBD1 identical over 8 bases. The germline CDR1 and CDR2 sequences are MRHNA and SNTAGT. The V gene end was trimmed by 7 bases and the J gene end by 3 bases; junction bases not matched to a gene: 10. CDR3 length: 16 residues. Here the CDR3 reads CASTLGQGPDTGELFF. CDR3 bases: TGTGCCAGCACCCTAGGACAGGGCCCGGACACCGGGGAGCTGTTTTTT.

The chain couples TRBV28 to TRBJ1-2; no clear D. Trimming shortened V by 3 bases and J by 4 bases, and 9 bases separated the two germline ends. The CDR3 has 13 residues. Germline loops: CDR1 MDHEN, CDR2 SYDVKM. The CDR3 nucleotides are TGTGCCAGCAGTTTGGGCAACCCCTATGGCTACACCTTC. Translation: CASSLGNPYGYTF.

This rearrangement joins TRBV6-5 to TRBJ2-7; 10 bases agree with TRBD1. The CDR3 consists of 14 residues. J was trimmed by 3 bases and V by 5 bases; bases with no gene match: 4. Germline-derived CDR1 and CDR2 are MNHEY and SVGAGI. CDR3 nucleotides: TGTGCCAGCAGTATCCGGGACAGGGGCTACGAGCAGTACTTC. Its protein product is CASSIRDRGYEQYF.

The chain is built from TRBV5-5 and TRBJ1-2; TRBD1 agrees at 12 bases. The CDR3 has 15 residues. J was trimmed by 7 bases and V by 3 bases; bases with no gene match: 7. CDR1 and CDR2 from the germline V gene are SGHKS and YYEKEE (reference sequence). The CDR3: CASSSRDRGPVGYTF. For the CDR3, the DNA is TGTGCCAGCAGCTCCCGGGACAGGGGGCCCGTTGGCTACACCTTC.